This entry features one T cell receptor (beta chain) sequence. Within its sample, this clonotype is medium-sized (0.01 to 0.1%). Its recognized antigen is unknown. Per-base qualities were not stored, and no clone one base away is much larger. Data came from an Illumina MiSeq. TCRdb took the public reads, trimmed them with fastp at Q25, ran MiXCR for clone calling and kept in-frame beta chains. CDR3 protein sequences are deduplicated, and each keeps its most common genes and DNA. In this sample the table shows about 4,500 distinct CDR3 sequences, about 9.2% of which occur a single time. The ten largest clones take up roughly a third of the sample. This sample was taken from a study. This receptor was taken from a human donor with rheumatoid arthritis. Sequencing used CD4+ T cells from peripheral blood.

The nucleotides are TGTGCCAGCTCACCTTACGGGAACGAGCAGTTCTTC. This sequence encodes CASSPYGNEQFF. This sequence uses TRBV18 and TRBJ2-1, with TRBD2 as a weak D call on 5 bases. The CDR3 starts with the cysteine, ends with the phenylalanine, and has 12 residues. Only the CDR3 portion is preserved as DNA: 36 bases, with reading frame beginning at the first base. The germline V gene yields KGHSH for CDR1 and LQKENI for CDR2. V is pared back by 3 bases and J by 10 bases, with 10 bases lying between the germline termini.